This TCR beta chain originates from a study of T cell clusters in autoimmune cytopenias. Multiplex touch-down PCR amplified TRB using TRB-A and TRB-B pools in one tube. For each CDR3 protein, TCRdb gives one entry from its re-call of the multiplex PCR reads, without DNA. Its clone listing holds some 1,400 distinct CDR3 sequences. TRB amplification used around 0.25 ug of peripheral blood genomic DNA. Germline V lookup: CDR1 MNHEY, CDR2 SMNVEV (reference sequence). This CDR3 contains 17 residues. Study findings and constraints: TRB repertoire shifts in secondary cytopenia and chronic lymphocytic leukemia mostly reflected lymphoma, not autoimmunity.

On this clonotype: Its antigen is not identified.

This sample was also put to use in a study of T cell repertoires in aging, cancer and after chemotherapy. Turning to that study: Paired samples before and after chemotherapy came from chronic lymphocytic leukemia patients on fludarabine- or bendamustine-based regimens. Untreated cancer patients had significantly lower blood TCR diversity than age-matched healthy donors. Median generation probability rose over the chemotherapy interval in each cancer cohort, suggesting rebound thymic output.

This TCR was sampled from a human donor with chronic lymphocytic leukemia. The chain is built from TRBV27 and TRBJ2-7; as DNA is missing, the TRBD2 call by TCRdb cannot be tested. Sample: peripheral blood. The CDR3 loop reads CASSLGLAGGPTYEQYF.